These 12 T cell receptor beta chains originate from one sample sequenced in a study of cytomegalovirus exposure and HLA in healthy donors. PCR employed 60 Vbeta and 13 Jbeta primers. Some clones are missing from TCRdb's copy, which holds only in-frame ones; the method was immunoSEQ multiplex PCR. The sample has 150,000 to 200,000 clones, about three quarters seen once. Sequenced material: PBMCs. These receptor sequences come from a woman aged 45 to 65 in good health and CMV-seropositive.

The sample holds a few counts of this clone. This chain uses TRBV6-1 with TRBJ1-2, with a tentative D call TRBD1 (5 bases). There are 13 residues in the CDR3. V shed 2 bases and J shed 2 bases, with 6 bases lying between them. The germline CDR1 and CDR2 sequences are MNHNS and SASEGT. The CDR3: CASSERTNYGYTF. The CDR3 DNA is TGTGCCAGCAGTGAACGGACAAACTATGGCTACACCTTC.

In the case of this clone: The sample has other DNA sequences that encode this CDR3 too. V gene TRBV30 combines with J gene TRBJ1-5; possible D gene TRBD1, 5 bases. This CDR3 is built from 13 residues. The V end was cut by 2 bases, the J end by 2 bases, with 7 bases between. The germline V gene encodes CDR1 GTSNPN and CDR2 SVGIG (reference sequence). The CDR3 coding sequence is TGTGCCTGGAGTCAAGGGGGCAATCAGCCCCAGCATTTT. This sequence encodes CAWSQGGNQPQHF.

The chain carries TRBV7-9 and TRBJ2-1; D is perhaps TRBD1 (5 bases). This CDR3 comprises 12 residues. The V and J ends lost 5 bases and 10 bases respectively, with 12 bases between them. Germline V lookup: CDR1 SEHNR, CDR2 FQNEAQ (reference sequence). Written as DNA, the CDR3 is TGTGCCAGCAGCCCCCAGACAGACGAGCAGTTCTTC. This gives the protein CASSPQTDEQFF.

This chain joins TRBV30 and TRBJ1-5, with 7 bases fitting TRBD1. V shed 5 bases and J 5 bases; nucleotides not matched to a gene: 6. Per germline, CDR1 GTSNPN and CDR2 SVGIG (reference sequence). The CDR3 has 13 residues. The CDR3 reads CAWGRGFDQPQHF. CDR3 nucleotides: TGTGCCTGGGGCAGGGGGTTCGATCAGCCCCAGCATTTT.

Comments on this clone: An end of the junction differs from the germline gene, which may be a read error. This rearrangement joins TRBV9 to TRBJ2-6; TRBD1 aligns across 9 bases. The CDR3 extends over 16 amino acids. Germline V CDR1 and CDR2: SGDLS, YYNGEE. In nucleotides, the CDR3 is TGTGCCAGCACCACAGGGGGCCGGTCTGGGGCCAACGGCCTGACTTTC. Amino acid sequence: CASTTGGRSGANGLTF.

The chain employs TRBV6-1 and TRBJ1-4, with D unresolved. The germline V and J ends were trimmed by 1 base and 7 bases, with 13 bases remaining between them. The CDR3 loop spans 15 amino acids. Germline V gene sequence: CDR1 MNHNS, CDR2 SASEGT. The CDR3 nucleotides read TGTGCCAGCAGTGAAGTTTTCGACCTAGGTGAAAAACTGTTTTTT. Protein sequence: CASSEVFDLGEKLFF.

The V call is TRBV5-4, the J call TRBJ2-1; D is possibly TRBD2 (6 bases). V lost 0 bases and J 4 bases, leaving 11 bases between the germline ends. CDR3 size: 15 residues. Germline values: CDR1 SGHNT, CDR2 YYREEE (reference sequence). CDR3 in amino acids: CASSLAASVYNEQFF. The CDR3 nucleotides read TGTGCCAGCAGCTTGGCGGCTAGCGTTTACAATGAGCAGTTCTTC.

The chain employs TRBV6-6 and TRBJ1-1; 10 nucleotides match TRBD1. Per germline, CDR1 MNHNY and CDR2 SVGAGI (reference sequence). Unmatched junction bases numbered 8, after V lost 5 bases and J lost 5 bases. The CDR3 sequence is 15 residues long. The CDR3 nucleotides are TGTGCCAGCAGTCCTTATCCGGACAGGGGGACTGAAGCTTTCTTT. Residues: CASSPYPDRGTEAFF.

The chain joins TRBV4-2 to TRBJ2-4, with 8 bases lining up with TRBD2. CDR1 LGHNA and CDR2 YNFKEQ come from the germline V gene. Germline trimming cut 2 bases from V and 8 bases from J; bases unmatched to any gene: 5. CDR3 length: 14 residues. CDR3 bases: TGTGCCAGCAGCCAAAGGACTAGCACGCACATTCAGTACTTC. It is translated as CASSQRTSTHIQYF.

This chain joins TRBV7-6 and TRBJ2-1; 7 positions agree with TRBD2. The CDR3 has 17 residues. V shed 4 bases, J shed 3 bases, and the junction held 12 bases outside the gene matches. Germline-derived CDR1 and CDR2 are SGHVS and FNYEAQ. As DNA, the CDR3 is TGTGCCAGCAGCTCCCGTCCCCCGGCGGGGGACTACAATGAGCAGTTCTTC. It yields the protein CASSSRPPAGDYNEQFF.

CDR3 protein: CASSRDSPRTGELFF. In DNA, the CDR3 is TGCGCCAGCAGCCGGGACAGCCCGCGCACCGGGGAGCTGTTTTTT. This chain connects TRBV5-1 to TRBJ2-2, with 7 bases fitting TRBD1. This CDR3 has 15 residues. Germline V gene lookup returns CDR1 SGHRS and CDR2 YFSETQ. The junction had 7 bases not matched to a gene; V was cut back by 4 bases and J by 4 bases.

The genes are TRBV7-2 and TRBJ2-5, with D tentatively TRBD2 (6 bases). This CDR3 comprises 17 residues. Between the trimmed V and J ends, which lost 1 base and 4 bases, there was a span of 19 bases. Germline V CDR1 and CDR2: SGHTA, FQGNSA. CDR3 bases: TGTGCCAGCAGCTTAGAGACTAGGCCCATCGGCGGAGAGACCCAGTACTTC. This translates into CASSLETRPIGGETQYF.